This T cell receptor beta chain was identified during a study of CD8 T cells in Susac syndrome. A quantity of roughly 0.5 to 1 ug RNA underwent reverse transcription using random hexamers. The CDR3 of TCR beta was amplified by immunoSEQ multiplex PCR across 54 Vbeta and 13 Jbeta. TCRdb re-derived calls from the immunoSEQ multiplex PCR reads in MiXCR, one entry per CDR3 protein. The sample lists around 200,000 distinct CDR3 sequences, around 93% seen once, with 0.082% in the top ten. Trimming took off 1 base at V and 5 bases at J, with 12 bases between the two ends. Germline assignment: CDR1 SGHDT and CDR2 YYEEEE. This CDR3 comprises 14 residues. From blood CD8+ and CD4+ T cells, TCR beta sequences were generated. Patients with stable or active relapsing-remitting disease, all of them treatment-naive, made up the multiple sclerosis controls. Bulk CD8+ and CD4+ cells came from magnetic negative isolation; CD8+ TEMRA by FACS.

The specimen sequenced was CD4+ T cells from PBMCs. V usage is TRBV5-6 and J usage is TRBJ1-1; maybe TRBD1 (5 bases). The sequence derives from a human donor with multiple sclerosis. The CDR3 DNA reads TGTGCCAGCAGCTTGCCCGGGACGGGGACTGAAGCTTTCTTT. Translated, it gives CASSLPGTGTEAFF.